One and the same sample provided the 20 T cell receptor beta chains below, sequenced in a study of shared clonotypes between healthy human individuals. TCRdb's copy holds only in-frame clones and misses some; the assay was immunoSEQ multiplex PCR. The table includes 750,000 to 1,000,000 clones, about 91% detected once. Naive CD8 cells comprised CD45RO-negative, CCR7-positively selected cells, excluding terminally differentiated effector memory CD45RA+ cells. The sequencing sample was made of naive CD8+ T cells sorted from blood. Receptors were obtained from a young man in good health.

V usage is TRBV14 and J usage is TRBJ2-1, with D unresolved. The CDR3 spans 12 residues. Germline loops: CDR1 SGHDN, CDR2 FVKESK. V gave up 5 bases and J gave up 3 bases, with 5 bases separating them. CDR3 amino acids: CASSDRYNEQFF. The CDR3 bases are TGTGCCAGCAGCGACCGCTACAATGAGCAGTTCTTC. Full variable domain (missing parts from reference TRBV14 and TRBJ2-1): EAGVTQFPSHSVIEKGQTVTLRCDPISGHDNLYWYRRVMGKEIKFLLHFVKESKQDESGMPNNRFLAERTGGTYSTLKVQPAELEDSGVYFCASSDRYNEQFFGPGTRLTVL.

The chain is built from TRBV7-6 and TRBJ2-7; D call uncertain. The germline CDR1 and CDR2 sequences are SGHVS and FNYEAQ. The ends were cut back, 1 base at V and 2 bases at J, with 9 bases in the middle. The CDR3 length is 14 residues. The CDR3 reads CASSLEASPYEQYF. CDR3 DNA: TGTGCCAGCAGCTTAGAGGCCAGTCCCTACGAGCAGTACTTC.

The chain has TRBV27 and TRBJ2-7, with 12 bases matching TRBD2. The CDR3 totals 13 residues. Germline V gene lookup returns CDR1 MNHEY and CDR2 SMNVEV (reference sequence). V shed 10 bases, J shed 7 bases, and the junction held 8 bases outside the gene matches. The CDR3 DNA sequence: TGTGCCACGAGACGACTAGCGGGAGAGGAGCAGTACTTC. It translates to CATRRLAGEEQYF.

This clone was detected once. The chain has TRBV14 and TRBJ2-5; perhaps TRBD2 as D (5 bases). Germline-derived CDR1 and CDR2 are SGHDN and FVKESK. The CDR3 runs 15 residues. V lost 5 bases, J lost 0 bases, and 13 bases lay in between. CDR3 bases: TGTGCCAGCAGCTTCACCGGGAACCACCAAGAGACCCAGTACTTC. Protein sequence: CASSFTGNHQETQYF.

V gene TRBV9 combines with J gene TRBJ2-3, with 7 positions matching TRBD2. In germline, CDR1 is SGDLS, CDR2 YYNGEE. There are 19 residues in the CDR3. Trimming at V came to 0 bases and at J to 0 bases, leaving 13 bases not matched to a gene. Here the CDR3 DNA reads TGTGCCAGCAGCGTAGACCTGGCGGGAGTATTTACTAGCACAGATACGCAGTATTTT. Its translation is CASSVDLAGVFTSTDTQYF.

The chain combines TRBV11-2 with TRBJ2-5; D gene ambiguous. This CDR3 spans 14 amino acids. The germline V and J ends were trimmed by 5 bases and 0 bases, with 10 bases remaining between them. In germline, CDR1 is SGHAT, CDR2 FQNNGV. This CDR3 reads CASSHAMYQETQYF. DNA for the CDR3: TGTGCCAGCAGCCATGCCATGTACCAAGAGACCCAGTACTTC.

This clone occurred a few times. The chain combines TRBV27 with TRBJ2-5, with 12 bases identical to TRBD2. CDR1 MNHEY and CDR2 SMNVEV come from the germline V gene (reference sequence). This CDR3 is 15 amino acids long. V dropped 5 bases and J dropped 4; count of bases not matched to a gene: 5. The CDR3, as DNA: TGTGCCAGCAGTCTCCTAGCGGGAGGGCCAGAGACCCAGTACTTC. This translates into CASSLLAGGPETQYF.

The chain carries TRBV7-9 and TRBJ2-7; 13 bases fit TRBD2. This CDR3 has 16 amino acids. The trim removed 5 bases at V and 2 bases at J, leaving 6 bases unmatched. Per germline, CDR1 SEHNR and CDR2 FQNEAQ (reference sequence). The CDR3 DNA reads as TGTGCCAGCAGCCCCTCCGGACTAGCGGGAGCCTACGAGCAGTACTTC. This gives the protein CASSPSGLAGAYEQYF.

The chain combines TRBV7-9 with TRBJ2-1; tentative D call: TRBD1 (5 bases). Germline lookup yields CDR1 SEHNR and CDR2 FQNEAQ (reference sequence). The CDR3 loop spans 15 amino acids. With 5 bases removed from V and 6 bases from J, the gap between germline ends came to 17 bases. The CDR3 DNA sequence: TGTGCCAGCAGCAACAGGACCTGGTTGGGCAATGAGCAGTTCTTC. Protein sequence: CASSNRTWLGNEQFF.

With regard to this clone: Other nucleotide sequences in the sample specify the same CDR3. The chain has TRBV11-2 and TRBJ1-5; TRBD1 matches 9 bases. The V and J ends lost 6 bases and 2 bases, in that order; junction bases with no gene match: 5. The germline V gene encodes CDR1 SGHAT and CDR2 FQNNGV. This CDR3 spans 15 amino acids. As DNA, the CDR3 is TGTGCCAGCAGTAGTACAGGGGGCGGCAATCAGCCCCAGCATTTT. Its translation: CASSSTGGGNQPQHF.

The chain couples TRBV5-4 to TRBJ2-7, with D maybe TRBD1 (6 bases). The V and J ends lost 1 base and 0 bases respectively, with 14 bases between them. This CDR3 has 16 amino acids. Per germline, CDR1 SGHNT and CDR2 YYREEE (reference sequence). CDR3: CASSLNGQTSSYEQYF. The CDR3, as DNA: TGTGCCAGCAGCTTGAATGGACAGACCAGCTCCTACGAGCAGTACTTC.

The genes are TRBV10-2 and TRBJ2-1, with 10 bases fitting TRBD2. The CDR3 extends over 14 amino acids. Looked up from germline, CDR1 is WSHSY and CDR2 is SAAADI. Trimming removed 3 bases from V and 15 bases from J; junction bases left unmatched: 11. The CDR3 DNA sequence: TGCGCCAGCAGTGATGTTAGCGGGAGGCCAGGCGGGTTCTTC. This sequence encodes CASSDVSGRPGGFF.

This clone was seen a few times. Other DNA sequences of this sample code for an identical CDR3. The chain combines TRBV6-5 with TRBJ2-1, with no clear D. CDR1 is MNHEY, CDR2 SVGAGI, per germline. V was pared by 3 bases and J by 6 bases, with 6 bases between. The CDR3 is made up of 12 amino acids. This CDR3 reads CASSYSGNEQFF. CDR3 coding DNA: TGTGCCAGCAGTTATTCGGGCAATGAGCAGTTCTTC.

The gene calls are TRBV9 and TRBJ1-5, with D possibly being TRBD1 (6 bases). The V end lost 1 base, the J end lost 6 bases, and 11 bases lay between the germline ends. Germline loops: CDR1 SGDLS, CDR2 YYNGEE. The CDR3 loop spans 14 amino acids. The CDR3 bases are TGTGCCAGCAGCGTATCAGGGGACGGTCAGCCCCAGCATTTT. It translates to CASSVSGDGQPQHF.

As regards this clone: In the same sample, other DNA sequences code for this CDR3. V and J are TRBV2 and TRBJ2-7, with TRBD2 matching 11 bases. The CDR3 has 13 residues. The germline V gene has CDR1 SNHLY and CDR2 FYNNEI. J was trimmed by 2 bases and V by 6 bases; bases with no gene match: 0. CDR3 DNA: TGTGCCAGCAGGGGACTAGCGGCCTACGAGCAGTACTTC. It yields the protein CASRGLAAYEQYF.

The CDR3 bases are TGTGCCAGCGTGGTAAGACAGGACATCTCCTACGAGCAGTACTTC. Translating gives CASVVRQDISYEQYF. The chain is built from TRBV6-5 and TRBJ2-7; D perhaps matches TRBD1 (6 bases). Trimming took off 8 bases at V and 0 bases at J, with 17 bases between the two ends. Germline-derived CDR1 and CDR2 are MNHEY and SVGAGI. This CDR3 region has 15 residues.

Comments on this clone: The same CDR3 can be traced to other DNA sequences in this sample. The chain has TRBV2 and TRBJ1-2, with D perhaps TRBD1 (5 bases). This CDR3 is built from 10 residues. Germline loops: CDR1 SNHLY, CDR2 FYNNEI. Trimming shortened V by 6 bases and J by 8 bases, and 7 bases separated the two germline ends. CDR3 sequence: CASRGGGYTF. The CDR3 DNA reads TGTGCCAGCAGGGGGGGAGGCTACACCTTC.

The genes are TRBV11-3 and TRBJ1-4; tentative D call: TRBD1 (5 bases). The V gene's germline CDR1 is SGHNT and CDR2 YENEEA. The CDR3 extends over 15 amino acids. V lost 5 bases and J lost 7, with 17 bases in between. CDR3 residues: CASSPRWGIGEKLFF. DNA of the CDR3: TGTGCCAGCAGCCCCCGATGGGGGATCGGTGAAAAACTGTTTTTT. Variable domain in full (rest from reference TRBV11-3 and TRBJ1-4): EAGVVQSPRYKIIEKKQPVAFWCNPISGHNTLYWYLQNLGQGPELLIRYENEEAVDDSQLPKDRFSAERLKGVDSTLKIQPAELGDSAVYLCASSPRWGIGEKLFFGSGTQLSVL.

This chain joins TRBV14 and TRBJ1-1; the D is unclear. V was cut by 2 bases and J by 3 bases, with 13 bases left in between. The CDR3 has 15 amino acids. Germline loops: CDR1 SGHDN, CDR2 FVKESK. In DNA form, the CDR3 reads TGTGCCAGCAGCCAACCAACCACCGAGCACACTGAAGCTTTCTTT. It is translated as CASSQPTTEHTEAFF.

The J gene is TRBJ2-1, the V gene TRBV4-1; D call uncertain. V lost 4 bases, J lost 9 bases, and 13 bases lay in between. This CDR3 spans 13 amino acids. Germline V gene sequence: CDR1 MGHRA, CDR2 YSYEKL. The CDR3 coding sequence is TGCGCCAGCAGCCGTTTAGGGTCCAGTGAGCAGTTCTTC. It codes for CASSRLGSSEQFF.